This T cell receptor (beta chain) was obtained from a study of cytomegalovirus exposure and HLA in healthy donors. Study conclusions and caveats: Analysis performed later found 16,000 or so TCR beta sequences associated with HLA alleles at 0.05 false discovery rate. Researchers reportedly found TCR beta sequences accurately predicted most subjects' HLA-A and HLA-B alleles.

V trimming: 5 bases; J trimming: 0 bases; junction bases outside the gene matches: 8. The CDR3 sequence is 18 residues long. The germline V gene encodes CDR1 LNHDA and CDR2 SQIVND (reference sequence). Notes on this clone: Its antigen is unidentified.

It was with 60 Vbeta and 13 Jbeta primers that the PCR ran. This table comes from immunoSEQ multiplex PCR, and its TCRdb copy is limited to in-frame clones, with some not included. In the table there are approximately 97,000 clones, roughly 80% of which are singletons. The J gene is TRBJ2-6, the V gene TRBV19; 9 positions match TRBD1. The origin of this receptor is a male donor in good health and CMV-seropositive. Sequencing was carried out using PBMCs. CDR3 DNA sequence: TGTGCCAGTAGTGCGACCGGGACAGGGAGCTCTGGGGCCAACGTCCTGACTTTC. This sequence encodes CASSATGTGSSGANVLTF.